This T cell receptor beta chain was recorded in a study of Graves' ophthalmopathy and Graves' hyperthyroidism. General study results and limits: Sensitivity reached roughly 70% and specificity approximately 72% when the model predicted ophthalmopathy progression. Ophthalmopathy could be told apart from stable hyperthyroidism by a 13-signature model (about 88% sensitivity, approximately 81% specificity).

Clinical symptoms, serum thyroxine, TRAb, thyroid ultrasound and orbital computed tomography were relied on for diagnosis. There are many counts of this clonotype. Its antigen is not identified. The germline V and J ends were trimmed by 2 bases and 3 bases, with 18 bases remaining between them. The CDR3 loop spans 17 amino acids. The germline gives CDR1 SGDLS, CDR2 YYNGEE. Using RNA transcripts, the TCR beta CDR3 regions were amplified. HTBI primers served in a first-round RT-PCR, which a second-round multiplex PCR followed. TCRdb re-analysed the multiplex PCR reads in MiXCR, keeping a single row per CDR3 protein. This table holds 650,000 to 800,000 distinct CDR3 sequences, about two fifths found once.

The chain combines TRBV9 with TRBJ1-3, with D possibly TRBD1 on 5 matching bases. The clonotype was recovered from an adult man with Graves' ophthalmopathy. Specimen: peripheral blood. CDR3 sequence: CASSVRVDGHNGNTIYF. Here the CDR3 DNA reads TGTGCCAGCAGCGTCCGAGTGGACGGACACAATGGAAACACCATATATTTT. Full variable domain (missing parts from reference TRBV9 and TRBJ1-3): DSGVTQTPKHLITATGQRVTLRCSPRSGDLSVYWYQQSLDQGLQFLIQYYNGEERAKGNILERFSAQQFPDLHSELNLSSLELGDSALYFCASSVRVDGHNGNTIYFGEGSWLTVV.